This T cell receptor beta chain comes out of a study of blood T cells in healthy people across ages. V lost 5 bases to trimming and J lost 5 bases; unmatched junction nucleotides: 12. This CDR3 contains 15 residues. Per germline, CDR1 DFQATT and CDR2 SNEGSKA (reference sequence). Next came a second PCR, run for roughly 6 to 11 cycles, which used a sample-barcoded 5' primer along with a J-beta primer mix. TCRdb redid the calling of the 5' RACE reads with MiXCR, one entry per CDR3 protein. Among about 780,000 distinct CDR3 sequences listed, about 47% were seen once. This clonotype showed up just a few times.

Material for sequencing was blood. This clonotype was sampled from a man older than 75 in good health. J is TRBJ1-2 and V is TRBV20-1; the match to TRBD1 covers 9 bases. This CDR3 reads CSAPQGAAGEYGYTF. The CDR3 region has the DNA TGCAGTGCTCCACAGGGGGCCGCGGGAGAGTATGGCTACACCTTC.